This T cell receptor beta chain was sequenced during a study of blood T cells in healthy people across ages. PCR was performed a second time for 7 to 11 cycles using a sample-barcoded 5' primer and a J-beta primer mix. The template-switch adaptor, which had 12 random nucleotides, put a tag on each cDNA molecule. Each CDR3 protein is one row after TCRdb ran MiXCR on the 5' RACE reads. The sample holds more than 650,000 distinct CDR3 sequences, 22% seen once. V shed 1 base and J shed 2 bases, with 11 bases lying between them. CDR3 length equals 15 residues. Per germline, CDR1 LGHNA and CDR2 YSLEER. The source material was blood. V gene TRBV4-3 combines with J gene TRBJ1-2, with D hard to call. The clonotype comes from a man aged 65 to 85 in good health. CDR3 residues: CASSQGDRPNYGYTF. The CDR3 bases are TGCGCCAGCAGCCAAGGAGATCGGCCAAACTATGGCTACACCTTC.